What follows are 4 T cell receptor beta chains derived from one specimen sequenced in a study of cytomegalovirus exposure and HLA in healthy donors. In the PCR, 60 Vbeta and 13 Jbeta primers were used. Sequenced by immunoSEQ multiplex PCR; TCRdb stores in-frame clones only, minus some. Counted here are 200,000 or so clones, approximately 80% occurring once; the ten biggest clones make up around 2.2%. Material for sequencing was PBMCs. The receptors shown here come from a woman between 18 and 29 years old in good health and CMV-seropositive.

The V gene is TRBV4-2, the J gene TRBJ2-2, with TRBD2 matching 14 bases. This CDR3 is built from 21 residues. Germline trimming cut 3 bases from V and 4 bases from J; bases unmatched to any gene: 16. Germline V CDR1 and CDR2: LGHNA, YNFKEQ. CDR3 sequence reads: CASSHRLTSGGEFGATGELFF. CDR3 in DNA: TGTGCCAGCAGCCACCGACTGACTAGCGGGGGGGAGTTTGGGGCCACCGGGGAGCTGTTTTTT.

CDR3 nucleotides: TGTGCCAGCAGCTATAGGGGAGGGGTGGTTTCTGGGGCCAACGTCCTGACTTTC. Encoded protein: CASSYRGGVVSGANVLTF. The chain carries TRBV7-3 and TRBJ2-6; 7 positions agree with TRBD2. The CDR3 runs to 18 residues. After removal of 4 bases from V and 1 base from J, the junction contained 10 bases not matched to a gene. Looked up from germline, CDR1 is SGHTA and CDR2 is FQGTGA.

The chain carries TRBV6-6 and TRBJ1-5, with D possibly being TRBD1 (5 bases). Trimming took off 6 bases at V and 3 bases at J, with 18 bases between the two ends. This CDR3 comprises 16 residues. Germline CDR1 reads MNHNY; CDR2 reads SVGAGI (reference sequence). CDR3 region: CASSHGGRNYNQPQHF. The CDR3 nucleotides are TGTGCCAGCAGCCACGGGGGGAGAAATTACAATCAGCCCCAGCATTTT.

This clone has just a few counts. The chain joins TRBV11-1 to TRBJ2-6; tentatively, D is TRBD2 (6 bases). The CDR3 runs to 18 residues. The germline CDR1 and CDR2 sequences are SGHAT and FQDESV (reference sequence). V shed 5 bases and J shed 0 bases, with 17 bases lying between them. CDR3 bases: TGTGCCAGCAGCCTGGGGGGTGAATATAACTCTGGGGCCAACGTCCTGACTTTC. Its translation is CASSLGGEYNSGANVLTF.